These 16 T cell receptor beta chains were sequenced from one sample in a study of monozygotic twins with inflammatory bowel disease. Using the 5' RACE reads, TCRdb records one entry per CDR3 protein without DNA. The sample includes about 150,000 distinct CDR3 sequences. Material: blood. These receptors were obtained from a human donor with ulcerative colitis or Crohn's disease, or a healthy co-twin of an affected twin (not recorded which).

The chain uses TRBV20-1 and TRBJ1-5; TCRdb designates TRBD1, a call that cannot be tested without DNA. Germline CDR1 reads DFQATT; CDR2 reads SNEGSKA (reference sequence). The CDR3 has 14 residues. This CDR3 reads CSAMTGASNQPQHF.

The chain joins TRBV7-9 to TRBJ2-1; lacking DNA, the TRBD2 call made by TCRdb goes unchecked. This CDR3 is built from 16 residues. The germline gives CDR1 SEHNR, CDR2 FQNEAQ (reference sequence). CDR3 amino acids: CASSGVLGPPVNEQFF.

V is TRBV12-3 or TRBV12-4 and J is TRBJ2-2; TCRdb calls TRBD1, which cannot be checked without DNA. The CDR3 totals 15 residues. This CDR3 reads CASTLRQGNTGELFF.

The chain combines TRBV5-1 with TRBJ2-7; TCRdb's assignment of TRBD1 cannot be checked, as there is no DNA. The CDR3 totals 13 residues. From germline, CDR1 is SGHRS and CDR2 YFSETQ. This CDR3 reads CASSPGITYEQYF. Filled out from reference TRBV5-1 and TRBJ2-7, the complete variable domain reads KAGVTQTPRYLIKTRGQQVTLSCSPISGHRSVSWYQQTPGQGLQFLFEYFSETQRNKGNFPGRFSGRQFSNSRSEMNVSTLELGDSALYLCASSPGITYEQYFGPGTRLTVT.

The gene calls are TRBV7-6 and TRBJ2-5; no DNA is available, so the TRBD2 call from TCRdb remains unchecked. CDR1 is SGHVS and CDR2 is FNYEAQ in the germline V gene. This CDR3 is 14 amino acids long. The CDR3: CASSFTSSQETQYF.

This CDR3 is CASSPFLNLGDNEQFF. The chain employs TRBV18 and TRBJ2-1; TCRdb gives TRBD1 as the D gene, but with no DNA this cannot be confirmed. The CDR3 contains 16 residues. Germline V gene lookup returns CDR1 KGHSH and CDR2 LQKENI.

The chain has TRBV29-1 and TRBJ1-2. CDR3 length: 12 residues. Germline CDR1 SQVTM, CDR2 ANQGSEA. CDR3 protein: CSARGGSDGYTF.

This rearrangement joins TRBV29-1 to TRBJ2-2; TCRdb's assignment of TRBD2 cannot be checked, as there is no DNA. CDR1 is SQVTM, CDR2 ANQGSEA, per germline. The CDR3 totals 16 residues. CDR3 loop: CSVVGLAGANTGELFF.

V is TRBV7-6 and J is TRBJ2-1. This CDR3 comprises 14 residues. The germline V gene encodes CDR1 SGHVS and CDR2 FNYEAQ. The CDR3: CASSLERAYNEQFF.

The chain recombines TRBV7-2 with TRBJ2-1. The CDR3 length is 12 residues. CDR1 SGHTA and CDR2 FQGNSA come from the germline V gene. The CDR3 sequence is CASSSRYNEQFF.

This chain joins TRBV19 and TRBJ2-1; TCRdb indicates TRBD1, and absent DNA this call remains unverified. Germline V CDR1 and CDR2: LNHDA, SQIVND (reference sequence). The CDR3 is 14 amino acids. CDR3 sequence reads: CASTSGGRYNEQFF.

The V and J genes are TRBV7-3 and TRBJ2-5; TCRdb's D call of TRBD2 is untestable without DNA. The CDR3 is 13 amino acids. Germline CDR1 SGHTA, CDR2 FQGTGA. The CDR3 sequence: CASSAGRDETQYF.

The chain employs TRBV20-1 and TRBJ2-1; TCRdb reports TRBD1, a call that lacks DNA to check it against. CDR1 DFQATT and CDR2 SNEGSKA come from the germline V gene (reference sequence). The CDR3 spans 12 residues. CDR3 sequence reads: CSVLDRFIEQFF.

The chain joins TRBV5-6 to TRBJ1-6; TCRdb selects TRBD1, and the lack of DNA leaves this call unchecked. In germline, CDR1 is SGHDT, CDR2 YYEEEE. The CDR3 is 16 residues long. CDR3 residues: CASSLGQGASNSPLHF.

The V gene is TRBV7-8, the J gene TRBJ2-3; TCRdb proposes TRBD1, but this gene call is untestable without DNA. This CDR3 region has 16 residues. The V gene's germline CDR1 is SGHVS and CDR2 FQNEAQ. The CDR3 sequence: CASGLLRQGGTDTQYF.

The gene calls are TRBV28 and TRBJ1-2; TCRdb lists TRBD1, though no DNA is available to test this call. This CDR3 is built from 13 residues. Per the germline V gene, CDR1 is MDHEN and CDR2 is SYDVKM. This CDR3 reads CASREGVSYGYTF.